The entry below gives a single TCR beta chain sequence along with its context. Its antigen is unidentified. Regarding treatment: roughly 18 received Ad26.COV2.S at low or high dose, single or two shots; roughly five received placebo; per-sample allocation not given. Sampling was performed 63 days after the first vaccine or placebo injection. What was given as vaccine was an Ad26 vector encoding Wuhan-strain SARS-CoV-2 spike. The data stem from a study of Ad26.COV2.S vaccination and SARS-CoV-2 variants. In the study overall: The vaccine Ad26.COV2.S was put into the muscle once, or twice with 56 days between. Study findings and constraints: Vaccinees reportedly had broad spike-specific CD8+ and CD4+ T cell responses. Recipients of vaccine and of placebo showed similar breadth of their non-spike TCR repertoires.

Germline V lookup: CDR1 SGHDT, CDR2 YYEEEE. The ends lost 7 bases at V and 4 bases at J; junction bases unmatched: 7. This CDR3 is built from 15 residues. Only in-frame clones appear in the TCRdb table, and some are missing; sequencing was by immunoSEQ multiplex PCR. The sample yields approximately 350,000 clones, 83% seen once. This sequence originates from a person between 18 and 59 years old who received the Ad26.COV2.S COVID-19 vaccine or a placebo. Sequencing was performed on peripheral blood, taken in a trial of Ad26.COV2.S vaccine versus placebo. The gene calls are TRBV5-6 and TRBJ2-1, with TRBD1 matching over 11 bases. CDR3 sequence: CASETGTGGYNEQFF. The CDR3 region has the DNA TGTGCCAGCGAAACCGGGACAGGGGGTTACAATGAGCAGTTCTTC.